This TCR beta chain appears in the sequencing data of a study of graft-versus-host responses after intestinal transplantation (dated by TCRdb to about 2021). Regarding the research as a whole: Recipients received multivisceral, liver-intestinal, or isolated intestinal transplants. Every recipient was given anti-thymocyte globulin induction, followed by approximately 3 years of maintenance tacrolimus and steroids. Graft-versus-host and host-versus-graft alloreactive T cell clones were tracked in the graft, circulation and bone marrow after intestinal transplantation using bulk TCR-beta CDR3 sequencing. Alloreactive clones were identified by sequencing pre-transplant mixed lymphocyte reaction products and comparing these products with unstimulated pre-transplant donor and recipient T cells. The cohort enrolled about two dozen intestinal transplant recipients, one of whom was a retransplant, and a few patients without pretransplant specimens were excluded. A peak of at least 4% donor T cells among recipient peripheral blood mononuclear cells was the definition used for donor T cell macrochimerism. Rather than being sequenced by the commercial service, samples from a few later patients were sequenced in-house on an Illumina MiSeq and processed with MiXCR.

Library preparation employed the immunoSEQ multiplex PCR assay. In most patients, genomic DNA was isolated using the Qiagen DNeasy Blood and Tissue Kit and sent frozen to Adaptive Biotechnologies for TCR sequencing. For most patients, high-throughput TCR-beta CDR3 sequencing of genomic DNA was performed by Adaptive Biotechnologies. Under the source paper's analysis protocol: Adaptive's ImmunoSEQ software was the source of the TCR sequencing data for 15 to 20 patients, while three other patients were processed with MiXCR and VDJtools. CD4 versus CD8 sorting errors were corrected by removing sequences found in both subsets at a frequency ratio below 5:1. CDR3 nucleotide sequences shared between donor and recipient were removed because their origin could not be assigned. To count as alloreactive, a clone needed at least 2-fold expansion over unstimulated cells and a minimum CFSE-low frequency of 0.002% (template counts) or 0.001% (read counts). A clone was considered mappable if detected in the sequenced pre-transplant spleen, lymph node, or MLR CFSE-low populations of the donor or recipient. Cumulative frequency of alloreactive clones was calculated as a percentage of all sequences weighted by copy number. TCRdb retrieved this table from immuneACCESS and kept in-frame rearrangements only. Not all clones are present; in checked studies, unresolved V genes account for under half, and no reason is known for the remainder. V, J and clone size are those of that table, while D and trimming were read from the DNA. The sample profile shows 60,000 to 80,000 clones; 90% of them were found once. The biggest ten clones account for approximately 1.2% of the sample.

The sample's time point label is to be understood as: cells obtained before transplantation from donor or recipient. CD3+CD4+ and CD3+CD8+ populations were FACS-sorted from unstimulated pre-transplant donor and recipient cells taken from spleen or lymph nodes. A remark on this clone: This receptor's antigen is unknown. Nothing much larger sits one base from this clone, and base qualities are not available.

Trimming takes 3 bases from V and 4 bases from J, and the germline ends sit 10 bases apart. There are 14 amino acids in the CDR3, from cysteine to phenylalanine inclusive. Kept here is only the CDR3 DNA, which spans 42 bases and is read in frame from base 1. CDR1 and CDR2, looked up from the germline V gene (reference sequence), are SGHAT and FQDESV. General study outcomes and caveats: Early after transplant, peak levels of circulating GvH clones were found to be associated with declines in HvG clones. Patients with donor T cell macrochimerism had high GvH to HvG T cell clonal ratios in their allografts. GvH clones turned up in recipient bone marrow, with some appearing earlier in ileal mucosa or blood, a pattern consistent with an intestinal mucosal origin. The conclusions were limited by the relatively low number and heterogeneity of the intestinal transplant patients.

The TCR originated in a human donor who received an intestinal transplant. The chain links TRBV11-1 with TRBJ2-1; TRBD2 could be the D gene, as 5 bases match. Sequencing used unstimulated CD8+ T cells sorted from spleen or lymph node cells, obtained before intestinal transplant. The CDR3 loop reads CASSFFPGYNEQFF. The DNA sequence is as follows: TGTGCCAGCAGCTTCTTCCCGGGGTACAATGAGCAGTTCTTC.